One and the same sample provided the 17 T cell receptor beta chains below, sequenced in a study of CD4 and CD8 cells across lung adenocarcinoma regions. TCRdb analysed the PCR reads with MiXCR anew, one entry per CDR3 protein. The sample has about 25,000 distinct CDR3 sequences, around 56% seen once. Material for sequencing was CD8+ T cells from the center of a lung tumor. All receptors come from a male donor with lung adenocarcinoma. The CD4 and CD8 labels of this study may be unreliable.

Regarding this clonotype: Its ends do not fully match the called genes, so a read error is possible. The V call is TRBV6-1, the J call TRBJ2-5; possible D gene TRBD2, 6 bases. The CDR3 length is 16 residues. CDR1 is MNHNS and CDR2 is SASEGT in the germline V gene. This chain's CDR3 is CACGEAGTGVGETQYF. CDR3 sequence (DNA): TGTGCCTGCGGGGAAGCCGGGACCGGGGTTGGGGAGACGCAGTACTTC.

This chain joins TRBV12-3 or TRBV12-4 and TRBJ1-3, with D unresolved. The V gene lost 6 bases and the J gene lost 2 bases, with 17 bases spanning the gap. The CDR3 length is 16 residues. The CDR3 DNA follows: TGTGCCAGCAGCACTTCACAGAGGCATACTGGAAACACCATATATTTT. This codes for CASSTSQRHTGNTIYF.

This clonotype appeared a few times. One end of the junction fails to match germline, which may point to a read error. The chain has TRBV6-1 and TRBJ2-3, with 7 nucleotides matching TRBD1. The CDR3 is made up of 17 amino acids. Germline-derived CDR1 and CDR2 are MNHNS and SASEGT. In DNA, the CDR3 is TGTGCCAGCAGTACGAGAAGGGGGCAGGGCTCCGTGGACACTCAGTATTTC. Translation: CASSTRRGQGSVDTQYF.

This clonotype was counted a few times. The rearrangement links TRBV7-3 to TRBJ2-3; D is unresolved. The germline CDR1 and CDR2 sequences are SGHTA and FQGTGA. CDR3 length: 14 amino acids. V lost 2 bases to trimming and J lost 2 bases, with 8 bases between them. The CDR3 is CASSLSGYTDTQYF. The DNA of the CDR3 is TGTGCCAGCAGCTTATCCGGGTACACAGATACGCAGTATTTT.

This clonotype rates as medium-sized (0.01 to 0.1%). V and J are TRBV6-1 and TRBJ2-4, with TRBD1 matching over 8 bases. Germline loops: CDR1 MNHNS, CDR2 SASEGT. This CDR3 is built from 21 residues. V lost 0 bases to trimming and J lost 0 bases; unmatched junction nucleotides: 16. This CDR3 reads CASSEALAGTGTFGAKNIQYF. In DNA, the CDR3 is TGTGCCAGCAGTGAAGCGCTCGCCGGGACAGGCACCTTCGGAGCCAAAAACATTCAGTACTTC.

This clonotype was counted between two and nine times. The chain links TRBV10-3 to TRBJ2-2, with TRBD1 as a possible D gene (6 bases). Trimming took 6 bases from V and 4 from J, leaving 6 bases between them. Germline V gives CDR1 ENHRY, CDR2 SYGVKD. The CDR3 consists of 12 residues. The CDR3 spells CAIRDSTGELFF. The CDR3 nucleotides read TGTGCCATCAGGGACAGCACCGGGGAGCTGTTTTTT.

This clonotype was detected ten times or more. The CDR3: CASSEKASGAYEQYF. CDR3 nucleotides: TGTGCCAGCAGTGAAAAGGCTAGCGGAGCCTACGAGCAGTACTTC. The genes are TRBV6-1 and TRBJ2-5; 7 bases match TRBD2. Near its end, the DNA agrees better with TRBJ2-7, so the J call may be wrong. Germline V lookup: CDR1 MNHNS, CDR2 SASEGT. The CDR3 spans 15 residues.

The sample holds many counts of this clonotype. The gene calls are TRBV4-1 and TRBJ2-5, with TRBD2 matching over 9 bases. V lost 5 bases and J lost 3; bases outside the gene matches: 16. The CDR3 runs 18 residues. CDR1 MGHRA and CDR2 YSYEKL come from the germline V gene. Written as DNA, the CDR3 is TGCGCCAGCAGCTCCCAAGGGGCCCCTAGCGGGGTCGAAGAGACCCAGTACTTC. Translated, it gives CASSSQGAPSGVEETQYF.

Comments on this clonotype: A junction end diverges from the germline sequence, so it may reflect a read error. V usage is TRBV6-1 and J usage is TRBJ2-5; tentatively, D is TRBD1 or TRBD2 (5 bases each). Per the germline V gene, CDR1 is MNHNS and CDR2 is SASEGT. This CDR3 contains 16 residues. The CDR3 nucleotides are TGTGCCAGCGGGGGAGCCGGGGCCCGGGACGGGGATACCCAGTATTTC. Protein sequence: CASGGAGARDGDTQYF.

The CDR3 nucleotides are TGTGCCAGCAGCTTGGACTACACAGATACGCAGTATTTT. It translates to CASSLDYTDTQYF. J is TRBJ2-3 and V is TRBV7-3, with D perhaps matching TRBD2 (6 bases). Looked up from germline, CDR1 is SGHTA and CDR2 is FQGTGA. The CDR3 has 13 residues. The V and J ends lost 3 bases and 2 bases respectively, with 6 bases between them.

As DNA, the CDR3 is TGTGCCAGCAGCTCGAGTCCTTCGGGAGGGCCAGGGGATACGCAGTATTTT. Amino acid sequence: CASSSSPSGGPGDTQYF. The chain joins TRBV7-6 to TRBJ2-3; 8 bases map to TRBD2. The length of the CDR3 is 17 residues. The V gene's germline CDR1 is SGHVS and CDR2 FNYEAQ. The ends lost 4 bases at V and 6 bases at J; junction bases unmatched: 15.

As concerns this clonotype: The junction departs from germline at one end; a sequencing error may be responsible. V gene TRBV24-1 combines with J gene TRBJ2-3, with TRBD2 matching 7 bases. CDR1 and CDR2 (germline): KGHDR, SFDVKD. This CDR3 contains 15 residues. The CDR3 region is CAAGGGSGIQETQYF. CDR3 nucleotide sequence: TGTGCCGCGGGTGGCGGGAGCGGGATCCAAGAGACGCAGTATTTC.

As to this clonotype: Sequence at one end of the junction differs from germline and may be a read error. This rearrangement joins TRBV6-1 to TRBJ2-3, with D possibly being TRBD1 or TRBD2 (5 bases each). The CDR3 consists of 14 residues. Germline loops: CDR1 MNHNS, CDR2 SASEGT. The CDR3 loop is CASSRRPMTETQYF. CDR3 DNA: TGTGCCAGCAGTCGGAGGCCTATGACAGAGACGCAGTACTTT.

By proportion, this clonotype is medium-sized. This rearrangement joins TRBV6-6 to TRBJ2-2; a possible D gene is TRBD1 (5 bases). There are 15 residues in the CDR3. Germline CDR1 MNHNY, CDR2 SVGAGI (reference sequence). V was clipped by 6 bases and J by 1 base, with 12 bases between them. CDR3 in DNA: TGTGCCAGCAGCTGGGGCAGAGGGAACACCGGGGAGCTGTTTTTT. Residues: CASSWGRGNTGELFF.

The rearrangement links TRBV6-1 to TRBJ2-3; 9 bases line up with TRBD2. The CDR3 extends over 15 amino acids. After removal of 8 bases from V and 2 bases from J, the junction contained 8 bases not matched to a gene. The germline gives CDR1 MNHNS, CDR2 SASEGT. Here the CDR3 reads CASSLAGSFTDTQYF. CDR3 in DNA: TGTGCCAGCTCCCTAGCGGGGAGTTTCACAGATACGCAGTATTTT.

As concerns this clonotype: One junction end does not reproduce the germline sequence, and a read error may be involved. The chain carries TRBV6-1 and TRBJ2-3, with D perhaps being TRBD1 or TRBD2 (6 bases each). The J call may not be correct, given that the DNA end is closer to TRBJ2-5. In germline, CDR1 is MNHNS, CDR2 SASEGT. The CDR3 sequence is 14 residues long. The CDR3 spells CASNGGGPQDTQYF. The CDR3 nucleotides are TGTGCCAGCAACGGGGGCGGTCCTCAAGATACCCAGTACTTC.

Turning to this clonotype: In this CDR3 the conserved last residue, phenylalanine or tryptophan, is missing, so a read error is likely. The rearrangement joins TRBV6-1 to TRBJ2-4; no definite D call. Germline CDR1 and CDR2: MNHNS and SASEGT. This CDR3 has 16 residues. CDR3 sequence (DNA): TGTGCCAGCCGTGAAACGTGGATGTGCGCCAAAAACATGCAGTACTCC. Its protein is CASRETWMCAKNMQYS.